This is a list of T cell receptor beta chains from one sample in a study of control samples from healthy donors and cancer patients. Assay: immunoSEQ multiplex PCR; the TCRdb copy retains only in-frame clones and omits some. In the table there are around 120,000 clones, 88% of which are singletons. The sequenced material came from blood. The source is a man in his forties in good health. The CDR3 runs from the conserved cysteine through the conserved F or W. The order of the fields is D gene, J gene, V gene, clone size, CDR3 DNA, CDR3 protein. D genes are given only for firm matches. The size field is filled for only some rows; it gives once, few, many or a size class.

NA	TRBJ1-6	TRBV6-4	few	TGTGCCAGCAGTACGGGCTCCTATAATTCACCCCTCCACTTT	CASSTGSYNSPLHF
TRBD1	TRBJ1-5	TRBV6-6	NA	TGTGCCAGCACGGCAGGGGGGGGAAATCAGCCCCAGCATTTT	CASTAGGGNQPQHF
NA	TRBJ1-2	TRBV30	NA	TGTGCCTGGGGGACGGATCGGAAAGGCTATGGCTACACCTTC	CAWGTDRKGYGYTF
NA	TRBJ2-1	TRBV5-4	NA	TGTGCCAGCAGCTCCGGGGGGACAGATGAGCAGTTCTTC	CASSSGGTDEQFF
TRBD1	TRBJ1-2	TRBV14	once	TGTGCCAGCAGCCAGCTTCCGGGACAGCTCTATGGCTACACCTTC	CASSQLPGQLYGYTF
TRBD2	TRBJ2-3	TRBV6-5	NA	TGTGCCAGCAGTTGGCGGGGGATCACAGATACGCAGTATTTT	CASSWRGITDTQYF
TRBD1	TRBJ2-5	TRBV7-2	NA	TGTGCCAGCAGCGGGGGACAGGGGTTTACAGAGACCCAGTACTTC	CASSGGQGFTETQYF
TRBD1	TRBJ1-2	TRBV18	few	TGTGCCAGCTCACCCCTGGACAGGGATCTTAACTATGGCTACACCTTC	CASSPLDRDLNYGYTF
TRBD1	TRBJ2-1	TRBV7-6	NA	TGTGCCAGCAGCTTAGAAGTACAGGGGTTTGACAATGAGCAGTTCTTC	CASSLEVQGFDNEQFF
NA	TRBJ1-6	TRBV5-6	NA	TGTGCCAGCAGCTCCCGACAGAGCTCACCCCTCCACTTT	CASSSRQSSPLHF
NA	TRBJ2-7	TRBV30	NA	TGTGCCTGGAGCCTGGACAGCTCCTACGAGCAGTACTTC	CAWSLDSSYEQYF
TRBD1	TRBJ2-2	TRBV13	NA	TGTGCCAGCAGCCCGGACGTCAGGGGGTCGAACACCGGGGAGCTGTTTTTT	CASSPDVRGSNTGELFF
TRBD1	TRBJ1-2	TRBV18	NA	TGTGCCAGCTCACAGGATAAACAGGGGGACTTC	CASSQDKQGDF
NA	TRBJ1-2	TRBV19	NA	TGTGCCAGTAGTAGTGGGTCCTCAGGGGACTATGGCTACACCTTC	CASSSGSSGDYGYTF
TRBD1	TRBJ1-1	TRBV6-1	NA	TGTGCCAGCAGTGAAGGGACAGGTACGAACACTGAAGCTTTCTTT	CASSEGTGTNTEAFF
NA	TRBJ1-2	TRBV2	once	TGTGCCAGCAGTGTGAGGCAGTCTACTAACTATGGCTACACCTTC	CASSVRQSTNYGYTF
NA	TRBJ1-4	TRBV12-5	NA	TGTGCTAGTGGTTTGGGGACAGCTGAAAAACTGTTTTTT	CASGLGTAEKLFF
TRBD1	TRBJ2-7	TRBV19	once	TGTGCCAGTAGTATACCGGGACAGGGGGCGCGGTATTCCGTCGACGAGCAGTACTTC	CASSIPGQGARYSVDEQYF
NA	TRBJ2-1	TRBV5-1	NA	TGCGCCAGCAGCTTGGACAGAGGGGGTTACAATGAGCAGTTCTTC	CASSLDRGGYNEQFF
NA	TRBJ2-1	TRBV5-5	NA	TGTGCCAGCAGCTTGGTGGGGCCTCGGGAGTTCTTC	CASSLVGPREFF
NA	TRBJ1-2	TRBV19	NA	TGTGCCAGTAGTGACCAGGGGACCCCTCTCTATGGCTACACCTTC	CASSDQGTPLYGYTF
NA	TRBJ1-1	TRBV6-4	once	TGTGCCAGCAGTGACTCGCCCTTCCCCGGGAACACTGAAGCTTTCTTT	CASSDSPFPGNTEAFF
TRBD1	TRBJ1-5	TRBV7-2	NA	TGTGCCAGCAGCTCAACAGGACAGGCCAATCAGCCCCAGCATTTT	CASSSTGQANQPQHF
NA	TRBJ1-1	TRBV5-1	NA	TGCGCCAGCAGCTTGGCGTTAGGGAGGCGGGAAGCTTTCTTT	CASSLALGRREAFF
NA	TRBJ2-7	TRBV5-1	NA	TGCGCCAGCAGCCCCACTAGTAACGAGCAGTACTTC	CASSPTSNEQYF
NA	TRBJ1-1	TRBV6-6	NA	TGTGCCAGCAGTTACGTCCTCAACACTGAAGCTTTCTTT	CASSYVLNTEAFF
NA	TRBJ1-1	TRBV3-1/TRBV3-2	NA	TGTGCCAGCAGCCAAGGGTGGGGAGGGGGGACTGAAGCTTTCTTT	CASSQGWGGGTEAFF
NA	TRBJ2-7	TRBV10-2	once	TGCGCCAGCAGTGAGTTGGCATCCTACGAGCAGTACTTC	CASSELASYEQYF
TRBD1	TRBJ2-2	TRBV7-9	NA	TGTGCCAGCAGCCGCAAGGGGGACAGGGGAACCGGGGAGCTGTTTTTT	CASSRKGDRGTGELFF
NA	TRBJ1-2	TRBV6-5	once	TGTGCCAGCAGGGACAGCACTAACTATGGCTACACCTTC	CASRDSTNYGYTF
NA	TRBJ1-1	TRBV9	NA	TGTGCCAGCAGCCCCCAGGGGAGTTTAATGAACACTGAAGCTTTCTTT	CASSPQGSLMNTEAFF
TRBD1	TRBJ1-2	TRBV7-6	NA	TGTGCCAGCAGCTTCGTCCGGGACAGGGCCTATGGCTACACCTTC	CASSFVRDRAYGYTF
TRBD1	TRBJ1-5	TRBV24-1	NA	TGTGCCACCAGTGAGACTGGCAGGGGGTCGGATAGCAATCAGCCCCAGCATTTT	CATSETGRGSDSNQPQHF
NA	TRBJ2-7	TRBV30	NA	TGTGCCTGGAGCGTCGGGCAGAGGGACGAGCAGTACTTC	CAWSVGQRDEQYF
TRBD1	TRBJ1-2	TRBV6-5	NA	TGTGCCAGCAGCCCCACAGGGGACTATGGCTACACCTTC	CASSPTGDYGYTF
TRBD1	TRBJ2-3	TRBV29-1	few	TGCAGCGTTATACCGACAGGGTTGGATACGCAGTATTTT	CSVIPTGLDTQYF
NA	TRBJ1-1	TRBV18	NA	TGTGCCAGCTCACTAACTACGGGACGGGGCACTGAAGCTTTCTTT	CASSLTTGRGTEAFF
TRBD1	TRBJ1-6	TRBV7-2	NA	TGTGCCAGCAGCCTCAGGACAGGGAGGAATTCACCCCTCCACTTT	CASSLRTGRNSPLHF
NA	TRBJ1-3	TRBV10-2	NA	TGCGCCAGCAGCAGAGACAACTCTGGAAACACCATATATTTT	CASSRDNSGNTIYF
TRBD1	TRBJ1-1	TRBV3-1/TRBV3-2	NA	TGTGCCAGCAGACCCTCCGGGGACAGGGGGGCGGGCACTGAAGCTTTCTTT	CASRPSGDRGAGTEAFF
TRBD1	TRBJ1-2	TRBV7-2	NA	TGTGCCAGCAGCTTAGATCTATGGGACAGGAGTAACTATGGCTACACCTTC	CASSLDLWDRSNYGYTF
NA	TRBJ2-7	TRBV4-1	few	TGCGCCAGCAGCCAACCGGGACCGGGAGCCTACGAGCAGTACTTC	CASSQPGPGAYEQYF
TRBD2	TRBJ2-3	TRBV6-4	NA	TGTGCCAGCAGTGACGAACCACTAGCGGGGGGTCAAGATACGCAGTATTTT	CASSDEPLAGGQDTQYF
NA	TRBJ1-6	TRBV5-8	NA	TGTGCCAGCAGCCAGGGGTCCCTCCACTTT	CASSQGSLHF
NA	TRBJ1-4	TRBV6-2/TRBV6-3	NA	TGTGCCAGCAGTGTACCCGTGCGCGAAAAACTGTTTTTT	CASSVPVREKLFF
NA	TRBJ2-5	TRBV30	NA	TGTGCCTGGAGTGTCAGGGTTGGGACCCAGTACTTC	CAWSVRVGTQYF
TRBD2	TRBJ2-2	TRBV3-1/TRBV3-2	NA	TGTGCCAGCAGACAAAGACAAGCGGGGGGGCTGGCCGGGGAGCTGTTTTTT	CASRQRQAGGLAGELFF
NA	TRBJ2-3	TRBV12-5	few	TGTGCTAGTGGTTTGTTTGGCCATGAGAGAGATACGCAGTATTTT	CASGLFGHERDTQYF
NA	TRBJ2-1	TRBV2	NA	TGTGCCAGCGCCGGTAGGGGGATCAATGAGCAGTTCTTC	CASAGRGINEQFF
NA	TRBJ1-3	TRBV5-1	NA	TGCGCCAGCAGACATCGGGAGATTGCACAGCCGAGCTCTGGAAACACCATATATTTT	CASRHREIAQPSSGNTIYF
NA	TRBJ2-3	TRBV9	NA	TGTGCCAGCAGCGTCCTTGTCACAGATACGCAGTATTTT	CASSVLVTDTQYF
TRBD1	TRBJ1-3	TRBV29-1	NA	TGCAGCGTTAACAGGGGCCGCTCTGGAAACACCATATATTTT	CSVNRGRSGNTIYF
NA	TRBJ2-7	TRBV29-1	NA	TGCAGCGGCAGCATGGGGGCCTACTACGAGCAGTACTTC	CSGSMGAYYEQYF